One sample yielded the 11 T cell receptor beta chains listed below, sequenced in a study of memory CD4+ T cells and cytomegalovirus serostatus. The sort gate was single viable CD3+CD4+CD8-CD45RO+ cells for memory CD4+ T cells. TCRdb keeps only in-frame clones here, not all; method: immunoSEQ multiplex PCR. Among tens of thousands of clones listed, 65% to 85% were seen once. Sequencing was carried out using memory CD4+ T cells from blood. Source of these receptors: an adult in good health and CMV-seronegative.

Here the CDR3 reads CASRQRGQNTGELFF. As DNA, the CDR3 is TGTGCCAGCAGACAACGGGGACAGAACACCGGGGAGCTGTTTTTT. V is TRBV6-1 and J is TRBJ2-2; TRBD1 might be the D (6 bases). Trimming stripped 6 bases from V and 1 base from J, with 12 bases between. CDR1 and CDR2 (germline): MNHNS, SASEGT. The CDR3 totals 15 residues.

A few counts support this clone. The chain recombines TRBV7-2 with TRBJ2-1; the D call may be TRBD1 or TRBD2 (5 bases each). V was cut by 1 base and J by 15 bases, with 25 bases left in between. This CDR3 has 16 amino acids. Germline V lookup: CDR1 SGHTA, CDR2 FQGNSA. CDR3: CASSLVPGRDLGDLFF. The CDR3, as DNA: TGTGCCAGCAGCTTAGTTCCTGGCAGGGACCTTGGGGATTTGTTCTTC.

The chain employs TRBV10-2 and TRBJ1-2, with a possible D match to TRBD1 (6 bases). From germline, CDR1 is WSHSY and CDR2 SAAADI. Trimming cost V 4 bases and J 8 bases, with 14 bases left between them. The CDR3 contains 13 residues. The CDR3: CASSVDSLGGYTF. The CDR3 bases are TGCGCCAGCAGTGTGGACAGTCTGGGAGGCTACACCTTC.

The chain's CDR3 is CASSLEEKGALHF. As DNA, the CDR3 is TGTGCCAGCAGCTTGGAGGAGAAAGGGGCCCTCCACTTT. This sequence joins TRBV5-6 and TRBJ1-6; D may be TRBD1 (5 bases). Trimming pared 0 bases from V and 14 bases from J, leaving 12 bases between. This CDR3 contains 13 residues. CDR1 is SGHDT, CDR2 YYEEEE, per germline.

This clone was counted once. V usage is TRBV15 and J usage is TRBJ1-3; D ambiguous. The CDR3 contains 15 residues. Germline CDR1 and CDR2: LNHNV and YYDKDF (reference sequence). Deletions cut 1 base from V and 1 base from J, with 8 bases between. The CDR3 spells CATSRGPASGNTIYF. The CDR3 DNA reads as TGTGCCACCAGCAGAGGCCCAGCATCTGGAAACACCATATATTTT.

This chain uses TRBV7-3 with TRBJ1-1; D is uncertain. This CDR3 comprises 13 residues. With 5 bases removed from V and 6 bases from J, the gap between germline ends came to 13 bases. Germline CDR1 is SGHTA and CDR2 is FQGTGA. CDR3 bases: TGTGCCAGCAGCCTACAACGTGGGGCTGAAGCTTTCTTT. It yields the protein CASSLQRGAEAFF.

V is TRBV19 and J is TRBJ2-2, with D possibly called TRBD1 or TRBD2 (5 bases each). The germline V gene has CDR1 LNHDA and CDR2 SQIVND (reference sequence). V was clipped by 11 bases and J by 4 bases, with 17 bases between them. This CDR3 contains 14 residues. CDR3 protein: CASGTRDRTGELFF. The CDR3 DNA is TGTGCCTCAGGGACCAGGGATCGCACCGGGGAGCTGTTTTTT.

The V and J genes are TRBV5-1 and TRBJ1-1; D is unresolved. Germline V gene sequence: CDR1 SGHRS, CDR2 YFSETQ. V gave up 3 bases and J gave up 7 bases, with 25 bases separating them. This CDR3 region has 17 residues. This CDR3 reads CASSSLGGSGRGGEAFF. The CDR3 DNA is TGCGCCAGCAGCTCCCTGGGAGGCTCCGGACGAGGCGGTGAAGCTTTCTTT.

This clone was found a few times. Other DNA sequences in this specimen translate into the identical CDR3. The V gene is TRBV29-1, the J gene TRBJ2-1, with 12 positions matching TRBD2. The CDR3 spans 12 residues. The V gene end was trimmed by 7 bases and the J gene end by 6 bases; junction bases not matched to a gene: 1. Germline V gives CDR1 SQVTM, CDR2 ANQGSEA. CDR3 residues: CSGTSGVNEQFF. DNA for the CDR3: TGCAGCGGGACTAGCGGGGTCAATGAGCAGTTCTTC.

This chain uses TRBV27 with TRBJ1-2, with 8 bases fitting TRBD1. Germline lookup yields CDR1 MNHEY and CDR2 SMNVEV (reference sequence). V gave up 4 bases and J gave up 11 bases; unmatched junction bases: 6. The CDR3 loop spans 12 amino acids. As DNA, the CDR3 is TGTGCCAGCAGTTCCCATGACAGGGGTTACACCTTC. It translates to CASSSHDRGYTF.

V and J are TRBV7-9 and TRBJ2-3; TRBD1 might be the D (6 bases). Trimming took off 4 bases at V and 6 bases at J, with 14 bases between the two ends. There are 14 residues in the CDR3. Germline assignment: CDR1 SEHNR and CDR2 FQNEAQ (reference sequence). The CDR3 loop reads CASSSDRPGDTQYF. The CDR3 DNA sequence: TGTGCCAGCAGCTCAGACAGGCCAGGGGATACGCAGTATTTT.